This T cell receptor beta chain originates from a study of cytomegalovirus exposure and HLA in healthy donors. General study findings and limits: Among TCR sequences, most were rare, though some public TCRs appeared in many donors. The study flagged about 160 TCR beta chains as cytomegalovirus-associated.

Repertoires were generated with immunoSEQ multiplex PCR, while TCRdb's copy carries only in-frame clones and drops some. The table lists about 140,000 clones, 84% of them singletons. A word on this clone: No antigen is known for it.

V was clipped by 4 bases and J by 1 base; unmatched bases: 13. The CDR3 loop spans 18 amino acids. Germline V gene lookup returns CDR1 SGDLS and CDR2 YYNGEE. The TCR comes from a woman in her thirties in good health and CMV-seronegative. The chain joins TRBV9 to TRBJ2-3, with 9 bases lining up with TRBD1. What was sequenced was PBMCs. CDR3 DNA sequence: TGTGCCAGCAGCACCCGAATAAACAGGGGGCAGGGCACAGATACGCAGTATTTT. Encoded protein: CASSTRINRGQGTDTQYF. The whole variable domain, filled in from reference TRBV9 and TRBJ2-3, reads DSGVTQTPKHLITATGQRVTLRCSPRSGDLSVYWYQQSLDQGLQFLIQYYNGEERAKGNILERFSAQQFPDLHSELNLSSLELGDSALYFCASSTRINRGQGTDTQYFGPGTRLTVL.